These T cell receptor beta chains were read from a single sample in a study of shared clonotypes between healthy human individuals. Here immunoSEQ multiplex PCR was the method, and the copy in TCRdb shows in-frame clones only, minus some. The data show about 610,000 clones, with roughly 96% seen just once and 0.095% to 0.13% held by the top ten. The material sequenced was naive CD8+ T cells sorted from blood. The source is a woman in her thirties in good health. Each CDR3 is given with its conserved first and last residue. A D gene is named only where the DNA matches it firmly. The listing skips clone size in some rows; elsewhere it reads once, few, many or a size class.

TRBD2	NA	TRBV27	TRBJ2-3	CASSRGTSGRDTQYF	TGTGCCAGCAGTCGGGGGACTAGCGGGAGAGATACGCAGTATTTT
NA	NA	TRBV7-9	TRBJ2-7	CASTAGADYEQYF	TGTGCCAGCACCGCCGGGGCAGACTACGAGCAGTACTTC
TRBD1	once	TRBV5-4	TRBJ2-2	CASSTGTDTGELFF	TGTGCCAGCAGCACCGGGACAGACACCGGGGAGCTGTTTTTT
TRBD1	once	TRBV19	TRBJ2-7	CASSPGQGTFYEQYF	TGTGCCAGTAGTCCGGGACAGGGAACCTTTTACGAGCAGTACTTC
NA	NA	TRBV29-1	TRBJ1-1	CSVEGVEPEAFF	TGCAGCGTTGAAGGGGTCGAGCCTGAAGCTTTCTTT
NA	NA	TRBV25-1	TRBJ2-3	CASSDDSTDTQYF	TGTGCCAGCAGTGATGACTCCACAGATACGCAGTATTTT
NA	NA	TRBV5-6	TRBJ2-7	CASSQGSYEQYF	TGTGCCAGCAGCCAAGGCTCCTACGAGCAGTACTTC
NA	NA	TRBV7-9	TRBJ1-1	CASSLGGGTEAFF	TGTGCCAGCAGCTTAGGGGGCGGTACTGAAGCTTTCTTT
NA	NA	TRBV19	TRBJ1-6	CASSMFQDLYNSPLHF	TGTGCCAGTAGTATGTTCCAGGACTTGTATAATTCACCCCTCCACTTT
NA	NA	TRBV25-1	TRBJ1-5	CASSARGGGNQPQHF	TGTGCCAGCAGTGCGAGGGGGGGCGGCAATCAGCCCCAGCATTTT
NA	NA	TRBV6-1	TRBJ2-7	CASKLGTPYEQYF	TGTGCCAGCAAGCTCGGGACACCCTACGAGCAGTACTTC
NA	NA	TRBV29-1	TRBJ2-1	CSVAAATYNEQFF	TGCAGCGTTGCGGCAGCAACCTACAATGAGCAGTTCTTC
NA	NA	TRBV9	TRBJ2-5	CASSVGNRDPEETQYF	TGTGCCAGCAGCGTAGGTAACCGGGATCCCGAAGAGACCCAGTACTTC
TRBD2	NA	TRBV5-4	TRBJ2-1	CASSWTSGSNEQFF	TGTGCCAGCAGCTGGACTAGCGGGAGCAATGAGCAGTTCTTC
TRBD1	NA	TRBV29-1	TRBJ1-1	CSVAGQAAPGGTEAFF	TGCAGCGTAGCAGGACAGGCGGCCCCGGGGGGCACTGAAGCTTTCTTT
TRBD1	NA	TRBV27	TRBJ1-2	CASSSGGTYGYTF	TGTGCCAGCAGTTCAGGGGGTACCTATGGCTACACCTTC
NA	once	TRBV4-1	TRBJ2-6	CASSQGASGANVLTF	TGCGCCAGCAGCCAAGGGGCCTCCGGGGCCAACGTCCTGACTTTC
TRBD2	NA	TRBV9	TRBJ2-1	CASSDSSGTLYNEQFF	TGTGCCAGCAGCGACTCGAGCGGGACCCTTTACAATGAGCAGTTCTTC
NA	NA	TRBV28	TRBJ1-2	CASSLRGGGDGYTF	TGTGCCAGCAGTTTAAGGGGGGGCGGTGATGGCTACACCTTC
NA	NA	TRBV7-6	TRBJ2-1	CASSLGPGLPNNEQFF	TGTGCCAGCAGCTTAGGCCCCGGACTCCCAAACAATGAGCAGTTCTTC
NA	NA	TRBV10-3	TRBJ2-1	CAISESSQVSSYNEQFF	TGTGCCATCAGTGAGTCGAGCCAGGTTAGCTCCTACAATGAGCAGTTCTTC
NA	NA	TRBV11-2	TRBJ2-2	CASSLVVSGRLPGELFF	TGTGCCAGCAGCTTAGTAGTGTCCGGCAGGCTCCCCGGGGAGCTGTTTTTT
TRBD2	NA	TRBV7-3	TRBJ2-3	CASSSLAASGDTQYF	TGTGCCAGCAGCTCTCTAGCGGCGAGTGGAGATACGCAGTATTTT
NA	NA	TRBV14	TRBJ1-1	CASSQGWVSEAFF	TGTGCCAGCAGCCAAGGGTGGGTTTCTGAAGCTTTCTTT
NA	few	TRBV27	TRBJ2-7	CASGTVGTYEQYF	TGTGCCAGCGGGACGGTGGGAACCTACGAGCAGTACTTC
NA	few	TRBV9	TRBJ1-1	CASSVVKRDDTEAFF	TGTGCCAGCAGCGTAGTGAAGAGGGATGACACTGAAGCTTTCTTT
NA	NA	TRBV7-9	TRBJ1-1	CASSFSRDIRQNTEAFF	TGTGCCAGCAGCTTCTCCCGGGACATTCGTCAGAACACTGAAGCTTTCTTT
TRBD2	NA	TRBV29-1	TRBJ2-5	CSVDLPSGRVETQYF	TGCAGCGTTGATCTCCCTAGCGGGAGGGTAGAGACCCAGTACTTC
NA	NA	TRBV2	TRBJ1-2	CASSEDSPYGYTF	TGTGCCAGCAGTGAGGACAGCCCTTATGGCTACACCTTC
NA	NA	TRBV11-2	TRBJ1-1	CASSLVGGTAYTEAFF	TGTGCCAGCAGCTTAGTGGGTGGGACGGCATACACTGAAGCTTTCTTT
TRBD1	NA	TRBV5-4	TRBJ1-1	CASSSSTGGVTEAFF	TGTGCCAGCAGCTCGTCGACAGGGGGGGTCACTGAAGCTTTCTTT
TRBD2	NA	TRBV27	TRBJ2-1	CASSWGGDNEQFF	TGTGCCAGCAGTTGGGGGGGAGACAATGAGCAGTTCTTC
NA	NA	TRBV25-1	TRBJ2-7	CASTPNHFSYEQYF	TGTGCCAGCACCCCTAACCACTTCTCCTACGAGCAGTACTTC
TRBD2	NA	TRBV19	TRBJ2-3	CASSILAGGRTDTQYF	TGTGCCAGTAGTATACTAGCGGGAGGTAGAACAGATACGCAGTATTTT
NA	NA	TRBV2	TRBJ2-1	CASGDLAEGSSYNEQFF	TGTGCCAGCGGCGACCTGGCAGAGGGAAGCTCCTACAATGAGCAGTTCTTC
TRBD2	NA	TRBV2	TRBJ2-1	CASTRTSGSVNEQFF	TGTGCCAGCACGAGGACTAGCGGGAGTGTGAATGAGCAGTTCTTC
NA	NA	TRBV28	TRBJ2-7	CASSSPMKADAGQYF	TGTGCCAGCAGTTCTCCCATGAAGGCTGACGCAGGGCAGTACTTC
NA	NA	TRBV5-8	TRBJ2-1	CASSLRRNEQFF	TGTGCCAGCAGCTTGAGACGGAATGAGCAGTTCTTC
NA	NA	TRBV7-9	TRBJ2-3	CASSLSGVSSTDTQYF	TGTGCCAGCAGCTTATCAGGTGTTTCTAGCACAGATACGCAGTATTTT
NA	once	TRBV30	TRBJ2-7	CAWDEGTATYEQYF	TGTGCCTGGGATGAAGGGACCGCAACCTACGAGCAGTACTTC
NA	once	TRBV28	TRBJ1-5	CASSLWAGISNQPQHF	TGTGCCAGCAGTTTATGGGCAGGTATTAGCAATCAGCCCCAGCATTTT
NA	NA	TRBV28	TRBJ1-2	CASTGDTNYGYTF	TGTGCCAGCACAGGGGATACTAACTATGGCTACACCTTC
NA	NA	TRBV28	TRBJ1-5	CASTLAGFRIQPQHF	TGTGCCAGCACCTTAGCTGGTTTTAGGATTCAGCCCCAGCATTTT
TRBD1	NA	TRBV19	TRBJ1-2	CASSITFYPGQGPFNYGYTF	TGTGCCAGTAGTATAACGTTTTATCCGGGACAGGGGCCCTTTAACTATGGCTACACCTTC
TRBD2	NA	TRBV7-9	TRBJ2-7	CASSSGREGPYEQYF	TGTGCCAGCAGCTCCGGGCGGGAGGGCCCGTACGAGCAGTACTTC
NA	NA	TRBV5-6	TRBJ2-7	CASSWDLNYEQYF	TGTGCCAGCAGCTGGGACTTAAACTACGAGCAGTACTTC
TRBD2	NA	TRBV11-2	TRBJ2-7	CASSPTSGRAYEQYF	TGTGCCAGCAGCCCCACTAGCGGGAGGGCCTACGAGCAGTACTTC
TRBD2	NA	TRBV13	TRBJ2-2	CASSSGLAAWELFF	TGTGCCAGCAGCTCGGGACTAGCGGCGTGGGAGCTGTTTTTT
TRBD2	NA	TRBV13	TRBJ2-5	CASSLTSGSETQYF	TGTGCCAGCAGCTTAACTAGCGGGAGTGAGACCCAGTACTTC
NA	NA	TRBV20-1	TRBJ1-1	CSAPANTEAFF	TGCAGTGCTCCGGCGAACACTGAAGCTTTCTTT
NA	once	TRBV28	TRBJ1-2	CASSLSRLNGYTF	TGTGCCAGCAGTTTATCGAGACTAAATGGCTACACCTTC
TRBD2	NA	TRBV15	TRBJ2-5	CATSQAGDRETQYF	TGTGCCACCAGCCAAGCGGGAGATCGAGAGACCCAGTACTTC